The 13 T cell receptor beta chains below were found in one sample sequenced in a study of type 1 regulatory T cells. From the reads, TCRdb called clonotypes with MiXCR, one entry per CDR3 protein. The sample carries 80,000 to 100,000 distinct CDR3 sequences, around a third recorded once. Sequencing was done on a sample of CD4+ T cells, either the whole sample or a sorted fraction (not recorded which). These receptors all stem from a human donor in good health.

This chain joins TRBV28 and TRBJ2-7, with D unresolved. This CDR3 spans 14 amino acids. CDR1 is MDHEN and CDR2 is SYDVKM in the germline V gene. Trimming stripped 1 base from V and 2 bases from J, with 9 bases between. CDR3 region: CASSLYGPAYEQYF. As DNA, the CDR3 is TGTGCCAGCAGTTTATATGGACCGGCCTACGAGCAGTACTTC.

The V call is TRBV5-1, the J call TRBJ2-3; perhaps D is TRBD1 or TRBD2 (5 bases each). V gave up 3 bases and J gave up 6 bases, with 11 bases separating them. This CDR3 region has 13 residues. From germline, CDR1 is SGHRS and CDR2 YFSETQ. CDR3: CASSSGSGDTQYF. The CDR3 DNA reads TGCGCCAGCAGCTCAGGGTCGGGGGATACGCAGTATTTT. Variable domain in full (rest from reference TRBV5-1 and TRBJ2-3): KAGVTQTPRYLIKTRGQQVTLSCSPISGHRSVSWYQQTPGQGLQFLFEYFSETQRNKGNFPGRFSGRQFSNSRSEMNVSTLELGDSALYLCASSSGSGDTQYFGPGTRLTVL.

This clonotype has more than one count but fewer than ten. The genes are TRBV23-1 and TRBJ2-5; D assignment may be TRBD1 or TRBD2 (5 bases each). TRBV23-1 is identified as an open reading frame with a role that is uncertain. CDR3 length: 15 residues. V gave up 4 bases and J gave up 5 bases, with 17 bases separating them. The CDR3 protein is CASSLSLMRGETQYF. The CDR3, as DNA: TGCGCCAGCAGTCTTAGTTTGATGAGGGGCGAGACCCAGTACTTC.

This rearrangement joins TRBV7-9 to TRBJ2-5, with 13 bases aligning to TRBD2. The J segment lost 5 bases and the V segment lost 5 bases, leaving 8 bases of the junction unmatched. CDR1 SEHNR and CDR2 FQNEAQ come from the germline V gene (reference sequence). The CDR3 is 16 amino acids. The CDR3 DNA reads TGTGCCAGCAGCCCCCGGGGACTAGCGGGATGGGAGACCCAGTACTTC. This sequence encodes CASSPRGLAGWETQYF.

This clonotype was counted a few times. The CDR3 nucleotides are TGTGCCAGCAGCCGGACTAGCGAATCCGGGGAGCTGTTTTTT. Translated, it gives CASSRTSESGELFF. The chain employs TRBV5-5 and TRBJ2-2; 9 bases are shared with TRBD2. This CDR3 has 14 residues. V lost 4 bases and J lost 6; bases outside the gene matches: 4. The germline gives CDR1 SGHKS, CDR2 YYEKEE (reference sequence).

As concerns this clonotype: Without the conserved terminal phenylalanine or tryptophan, this CDR3 likely stems from a read error. V usage is TRBV7-2 and J usage is TRBJ2-3; TRBD1 matches at 8 bases. V lost 5 bases, J lost 5 bases, and 6 bases stayed unmatched. Germline V gives CDR1 SGHTA, CDR2 FQGNSA. The CDR3 covers 14 residues. The CDR3 loop is CASSTGQGVDTQYV. CDR3 in DNA: TGTGCCAGCAGCACCGGACAGGGCGTAGATACGCAGTATGTT.

This clonotype showed up many times. V is TRBV6-2 or TRBV6-3 and J is TRBJ2-7; tentatively, D is TRBD2 (6 bases). V was trimmed by 7 bases and J by 4 bases, leaving 14 bases between them. Germline CDR1 reads MNHEY; CDR2 reads SVGEGT. This CDR3 is 13 amino acids long. The CDR3 bases are TGTGCCAGCACGGATAGCGGACCGTACGAGCAGTACTTC. It yields the protein CASTDSGPYEQYF.

This chain connects TRBV14 to TRBJ2-3, with a tentative D call TRBD2 (5 bases). Germline lookup yields CDR1 SGHDN and CDR2 FVKESK. Trimming shortened V by 2 bases and J by 0 bases, and 9 bases separated the two germline ends. The CDR3 extends over 15 amino acids. CDR3 loop: CASSQSPGSTDTQYF. The CDR3, as DNA: TGTGCCAGCAGCCAATCCCCGGGGAGCACAGATACGCAGTATTTT.

This clonotype occurred many times. V usage is TRBV7-9 and J usage is TRBJ1-5; D gene unclear. V was trimmed by 3 bases and J by 1 base, leaving 1 base between them. CDR1 and CDR2 from the germline V gene are SEHNR and FQNEAQ (reference sequence). The CDR3 contains 12 residues. The CDR3 bases are TGTGCCAGCAGCTTCAGCAATCAGCCCCAGCATTTT. Translation gives CASSFSNQPQHF.

V gene TRBV7-9 combines with J gene TRBJ2-5, with 9 bases lining up with TRBD1. CDR3 length: 22 amino acids. CDR1 is SEHNR, CDR2 FQNEAQ, per germline (reference sequence). The V and J ends lost 0 bases and 0 bases, in that order; junction bases with no gene match: 20. CDR3 residues: CASSLASNRGRKAELYQETQYF. The CDR3 nucleotides are TGTGCCAGCAGCTTAGCTTCCAACAGGGGGCGAAAAGCCGAACTGTACCAAGAGACCCAGTACTTC.

The CDR3 spells CASTPGGRMESYYEQYF. The CDR3 nucleotides are TGTGCCAGCACCCCCGGGGGGCGCATGGAAAGTTACTACGAGCAGTACTTC. The chain uses TRBV28 and TRBJ2-7; TRBD2 is a possible D gene (7 bases). The germline CDR1 and CDR2 sequences are MDHEN and SYDVKM. The CDR3 totals 17 residues. Trimming shortened V by 7 bases and J by 3 bases, and 25 bases separated the two germline ends.

This clonotype showed up just a few times. The chain is built from TRBV27 and TRBJ2-5; tentative D call: TRBD1 (6 bases). This CDR3 has 15 residues. The germline V and J ends were trimmed by 5 bases and 2 bases, with 15 bases remaining between them. Germline V lookup: CDR1 MNHEY, CDR2 SMNVEV (reference sequence). As DNA, the CDR3 is TGTGCCAGCAGTGAGTTGGACAGAATTCAAGAGACCCAGTACTTC. It specifies CASSELDRIQETQYF.

DNA of the CDR3: TGTGCCAGCAAAAGGGTCATAGCCTACGAGCAGTACTTC. Translated: CASKRVIAYEQYF. This chain uses TRBV28 with TRBJ2-7; no clear D. Germline V lookup: CDR1 MDHEN, CDR2 SYDVKM. The germline V and J ends were trimmed by 7 bases and 2 bases, with 12 bases remaining between them. The length of the CDR3 is 13 residues.